Below are 6 T cell receptor beta chains sequenced from a single sample in a study of blood T cells in healthy people across ages. Sample-barcoded 5' priming and a J-beta primer mix drove a second PCR of roughly 6 to 12 cycles. TCRdb re-derived calls from the 5' RACE reads in MiXCR, one entry per CDR3 protein. The table includes roughly 730,000 distinct CDR3 sequences, 45% to 70% detected once. The sample consisted of blood. The receptor set was obtained from a man aged 40-49 years in good health.

This chain joins TRBV20-1 and TRBJ1-2, with D tentatively TRBD1 (6 bases). There are 15 residues in the CDR3. Looked up from germline, CDR1 is DFQATT and CDR2 is SNEGSKA (reference sequence). With 6 bases removed from V and 0 bases from J, the gap between germline ends came to 17 bases. The DNA of the CDR3 is TGCAGTGCCAAAAAGGGGGGCAGCCCTAACTATGGCTACACCTTC. Translation: CSAKKGGSPNYGYTF.

The chain joins TRBV20-1 to TRBJ2-1, with D unresolved. The end of the DNA fits TRBJ2-7 better, so the J call may be wrong. The germline V gene encodes CDR1 DFQATT and CDR2 SNEGSKA (reference sequence). The CDR3 covers 11 residues. CDR3 sequence reads: CSAPRPVEQYF. The CDR3, as DNA: TGCAGTGCTCCAAGGCCGGTCGAGCAGTACTTC.

J is TRBJ2-1 and V is TRBV7-6; 8 nucleotides line up with TRBD1. Germline V gives CDR1 SGHVS, CDR2 FNYEAQ. This CDR3 is built from 17 residues. V gave up 5 bases and J gave up 2 bases; unmatched junction bases: 11. The CDR3 bases are TGTGCCAGCAGCCCGCGACCCGGGACAGGCCCCTACAATGAGCAGTTCTTC. Amino acids: CASSPRPGTGPYNEQFF.

The chain's CDR3 is CASSIQTSGGAGQYF. CDR3 coding DNA: TGTGCCAGCAGCATCCAGACTAGCGGGGGGGCGGGCCAGTACTTC. The chain combines TRBV7-2 with TRBJ2-5; the match to TRBD2 covers 14 bases. The CDR3 runs to 15 residues. The J segment lost 10 bases and the V segment lost 5 bases, leaving 9 bases of the junction unmatched. The germline CDR1 and CDR2 sequences are SGHTA and FQGNSA.

V usage is TRBV29-1 and J usage is TRBJ2-1, with D perhaps matching TRBD2 (6 bases). Trimming pared 0 bases from V and 1 base from J, leaving 10 bases between. Looked up from germline, CDR1 is SQVTM and CDR2 is ANQGSEA. The CDR3 runs to 15 residues. The CDR3 reads CSVEDPGESYNEQFF. The CDR3, as DNA: TGCAGCGTTGAAGATCCGGGGGAATCCTACAATGAGCAGTTCTTC.

The V gene is TRBV29-1, the J gene TRBJ2-1; D is ambiguous. CDR3 length: 12 residues. Germline assignment: CDR1 SQVTM and CDR2 ANQGSEA. The V end lost 7 bases, the J end lost 8 bases, and 15 bases lay between the germline ends. The CDR3 loop reads CSARRTTDEQFF. CDR3 sequence (DNA): TGCAGCGCCCGACGGACCACCGATGAGCAGTTCTTC.